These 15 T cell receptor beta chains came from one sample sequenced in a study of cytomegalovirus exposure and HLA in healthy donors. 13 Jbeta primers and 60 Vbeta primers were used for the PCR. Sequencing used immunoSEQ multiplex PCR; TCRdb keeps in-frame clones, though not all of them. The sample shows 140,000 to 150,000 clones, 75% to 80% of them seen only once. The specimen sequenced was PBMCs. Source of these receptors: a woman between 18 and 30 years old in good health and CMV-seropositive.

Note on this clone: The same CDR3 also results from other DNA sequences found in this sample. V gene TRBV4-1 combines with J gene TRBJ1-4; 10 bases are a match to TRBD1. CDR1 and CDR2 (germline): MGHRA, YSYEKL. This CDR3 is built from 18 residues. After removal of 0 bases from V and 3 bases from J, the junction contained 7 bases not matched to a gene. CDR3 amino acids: CASSQEIRQGAANEKLFF. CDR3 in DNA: TGCGCCAGCAGCCAAGAAATACGACAGGGGGCGGCTAATGAAAAACTGTTTTTT.

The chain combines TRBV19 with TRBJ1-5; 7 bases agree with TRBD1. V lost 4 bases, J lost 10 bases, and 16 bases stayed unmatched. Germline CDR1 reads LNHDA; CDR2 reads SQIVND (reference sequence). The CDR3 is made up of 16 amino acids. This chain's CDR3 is CASSTNKQGREEPQHF. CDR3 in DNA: TGTGCCAGTAGTACCAACAAACAGGGGCGGGAGGAACCCCAGCATTTT.

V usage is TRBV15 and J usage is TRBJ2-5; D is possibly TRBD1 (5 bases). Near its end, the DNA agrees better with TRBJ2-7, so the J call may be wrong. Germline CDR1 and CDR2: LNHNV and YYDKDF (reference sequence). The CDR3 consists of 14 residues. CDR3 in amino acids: CATSRGDSSYEQYF. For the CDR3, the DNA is TGTGCCACCAGCAGAGGAGACAGTTCCTACGAGCAGTACTTC.

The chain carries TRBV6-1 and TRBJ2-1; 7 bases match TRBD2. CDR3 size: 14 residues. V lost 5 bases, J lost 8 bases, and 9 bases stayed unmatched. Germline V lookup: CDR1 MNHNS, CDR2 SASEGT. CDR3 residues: CASSPSTSVDEQFF. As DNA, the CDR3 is TGTGCCAGCAGTCCAAGTACTAGCGTTGATGAGCAGTTCTTC.

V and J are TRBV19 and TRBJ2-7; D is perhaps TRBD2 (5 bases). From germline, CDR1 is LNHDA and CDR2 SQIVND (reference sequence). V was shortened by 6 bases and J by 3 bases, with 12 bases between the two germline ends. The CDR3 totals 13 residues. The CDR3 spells CASSRGVNYEQYF. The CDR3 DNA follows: TGTGCCAGTAGCCGGGGTGTCAACTACGAGCAGTACTTC.

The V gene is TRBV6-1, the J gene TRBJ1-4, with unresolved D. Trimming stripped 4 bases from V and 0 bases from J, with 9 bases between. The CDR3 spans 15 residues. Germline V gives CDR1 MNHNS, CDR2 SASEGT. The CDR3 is CASSVLGATNEKLFF. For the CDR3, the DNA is TGTGCCAGCAGTGTATTGGGAGCAACTAATGAAAAACTGTTTTTT.

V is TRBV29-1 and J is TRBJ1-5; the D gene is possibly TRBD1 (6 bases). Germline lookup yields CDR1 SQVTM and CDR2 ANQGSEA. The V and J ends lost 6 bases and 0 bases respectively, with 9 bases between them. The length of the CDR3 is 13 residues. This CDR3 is CSVGTSSNQPQHF. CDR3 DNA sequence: TGCAGCGTGGGGACAAGTAGCAATCAGCCCCAGCATTTT.

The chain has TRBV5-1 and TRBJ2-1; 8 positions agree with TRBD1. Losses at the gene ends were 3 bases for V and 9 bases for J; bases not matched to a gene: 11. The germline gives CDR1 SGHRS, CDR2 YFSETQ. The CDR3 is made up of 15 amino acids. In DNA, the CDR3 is TGCGCCAGCAGCTACCCCGGGACAGGTGACAGTGAGCAGTTCTTC. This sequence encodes CASSYPGTGDSEQFF.

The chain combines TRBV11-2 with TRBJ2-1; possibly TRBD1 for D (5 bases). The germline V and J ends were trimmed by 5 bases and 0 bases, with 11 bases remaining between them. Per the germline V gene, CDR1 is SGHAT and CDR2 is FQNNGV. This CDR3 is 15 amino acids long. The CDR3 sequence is CASSLQVSSYNEQFF. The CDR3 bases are TGTGCCAGCAGCCTACAGGTTAGCTCCTACAATGAGCAGTTCTTC.

CDR3 coding DNA: TGTGCCAGCAGCTTCCGAAGCTCGTATCAAGAGACCCAGTACTTC. As protein: CASSFRSSYQETQYF. The V call is TRBV7-2, the J call TRBJ2-5; D call uncertain. V lost 3 bases to trimming and J lost 2 bases, with 13 bases between them. CDR1 SGHTA and CDR2 FQGNSA come from the germline V gene. The CDR3 is 15 residues long. Filled out from reference TRBV7-2 and TRBJ2-5, the complete variable domain reads GAGVSQSPSNKVTEKGKDVELRCDPISGHTALYWYRQSLGQGLEFLIYFQGNSAPDKSGLPSDRFSAERTGGSVSTLTIQRTQQEDSAVYLCASSFRSSYQETQYFGPGTRLLVL.

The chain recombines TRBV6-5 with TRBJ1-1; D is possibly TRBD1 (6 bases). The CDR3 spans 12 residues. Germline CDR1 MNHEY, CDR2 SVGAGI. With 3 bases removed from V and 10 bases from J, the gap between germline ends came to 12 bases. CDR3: CASSYSGGAAFF. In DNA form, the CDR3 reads TGTGCCAGCAGTTATTCCGGGGGGGCAGCTTTCTTT.

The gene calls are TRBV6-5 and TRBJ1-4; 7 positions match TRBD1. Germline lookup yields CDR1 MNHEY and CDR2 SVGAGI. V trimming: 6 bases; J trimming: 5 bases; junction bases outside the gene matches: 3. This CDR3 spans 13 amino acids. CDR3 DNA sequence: TGTGCCAGCAGGCTACAGGGGAATGAAAAACTGTTTTTT. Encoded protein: CASRLQGNEKLFF.

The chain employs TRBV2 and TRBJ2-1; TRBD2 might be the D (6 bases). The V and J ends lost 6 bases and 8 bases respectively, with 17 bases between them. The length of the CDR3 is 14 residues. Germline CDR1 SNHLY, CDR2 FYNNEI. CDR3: CASSRRDSGDEQFF. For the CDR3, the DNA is TGTGCCAGCAGCCGCCGGGACTCGGGGGATGAGCAGTTCTTC.

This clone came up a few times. The CDR3 DNA reads as TGCAGTGCTCTTAGGGAGGAGGCTTTCTTT. It translates to CSALREEAFF. The chain links TRBV20-1 to TRBJ1-1; D is unresolved. The length of the CDR3 is 10 residues. V lost 5 bases, J lost 11 bases, and 12 bases lay in between. From germline, CDR1 is DFQATT and CDR2 SNEGSKA (reference sequence).

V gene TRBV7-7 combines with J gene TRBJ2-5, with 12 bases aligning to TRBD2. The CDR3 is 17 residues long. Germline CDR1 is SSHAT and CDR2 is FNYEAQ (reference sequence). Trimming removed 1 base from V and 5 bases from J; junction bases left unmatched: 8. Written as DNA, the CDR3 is TGTGCCAGCAGCTTAGTGGGGGGACTAGCGGGCGCCGAGACCCAGTACTTC. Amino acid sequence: CASSLVGGLAGAETQYF.